Listed below are T cell receptor beta chains from one sample, sequenced in a study of regulatory T cells in long-lasting Graves disease. TCRdb re-called the multiplex PCR reads through MiXCR, storing one row per CDR3 protein. This sample has about half a million distinct CDR3 sequences, with around a fifth found just once. The sample was peripheral blood mononuclear cells (PBMCs), taken when the disease was refractory, from a patient treated with antithyroid drugs. These TCRs come from a female donor with Graves disease. CDR3s include the opening cysteine and the closing phenylalanine or tryptophan. Fields, in order: J gene, clone size, V gene, D gene, CDR3 DNA, CDR3 protein. A D gene is named only where the DNA matches it firmly. Part of the rows lack a size; the others show once, few, many or a class for expanded clones.

j_gene: TRBJ2-5; abundance: many; v_gene: TRBV20-1; d_gene: .; CDR3nt: TGCAGTGCCACAGGGCAGGGGCCCCAAGAGACCCAGTACTTC; CDR3aa: CSATGQGPQETQYF
j_gene: TRBJ2-1; abundance: .; v_gene: TRBV19; d_gene: .; CDR3nt: TGTGCCAGTAGTATCAATGGGGCAAGAGAGCAGTTCTTC; CDR3aa: CASSINGAREQFF
j_gene: TRBJ2-5; abundance: few; v_gene: TRBV13; d_gene: TRBD1; CDR3nt: TGTGCCAGCAGCGCCGGGACAGGGTCGGCAGAGACCCAGTACTTC; CDR3aa: CASSAGTGSAETQYF
j_gene: TRBJ2-2; abundance: .; v_gene: TRBV5-1; d_gene: TRBD2; CDR3nt: TGCGCCAGCTCATCCCAAATGATAGCGGGATCGAACACCGGGGAGCTGTTTTTT; CDR3aa: CASSSQMIAGSNTGELFF
j_gene: TRBJ2-7; abundance: .; v_gene: TRBV5-6; d_gene: .; CDR3nt: TGTGCCAGCAGCTTTTGGTACAGAAGGTACGAGCAGTACTTC; CDR3aa: CASSFWYRRYEQYF
j_gene: TRBJ1-4; abundance: many; v_gene: TRBV5-1; d_gene: .; CDR3nt: TGCGCCAGCAGCCAAACGGGACAAACTAATGAAAAACTGTTTTTT; CDR3aa: CASSQTGQTNEKLFF
j_gene: TRBJ2-2; abundance: few; v_gene: TRBV28; d_gene: .; CDR3nt: TGTGCCAGCAGTTTCAACAGGGAGGGAGCCGGGGAGCTGTTTTTT; CDR3aa: CASSFNREGAGELFF
j_gene: TRBJ2-3; abundance: few; v_gene: TRBV12-3/TRBV12-4; d_gene: .; CDR3nt: TGTGCCAGCAGTTTAATAGAAGCGCAGTATTTT; CDR3aa: CASSLIEAQYF
j_gene: TRBJ2-7; abundance: .; v_gene: TRBV12-5; d_gene: TRBD2; CDR3nt: TGTGCTAGTGGTTCATTTATCCTCCCTAGCGGGAGTTACGAGCAGTACTTC; CDR3aa: CASGSFILPSGSYEQYF
j_gene: TRBJ2-1; abundance: .; v_gene: TRBV7-8; d_gene: .; CDR3nt: TGTGCCAGCAGTATGGGAAGGGGGTCCAATGAGCAGTTCTTC; CDR3aa: CASSMGRGSNEQFF
j_gene: TRBJ2-7; abundance: .; v_gene: TRBV13; d_gene: TRBD1; CDR3nt: TGTGCCAGCAGCGCAGCCGGGACAGGGTCCTCCTACGAGCAGTACTTC; CDR3aa: CASSAAGTGSSYEQYF
j_gene: TRBJ2-7; abundance: .; v_gene: TRBV11-2; d_gene: TRBD2; CDR3nt: TGTGCCAGCAGCTCGACTAGCGGGAAGACCTGGTACGAGCAGTACTTC; CDR3aa: CASSSTSGKTWYEQYF
j_gene: TRBJ1-2; abundance: .; v_gene: TRBV20-1; d_gene: TRBD1; CDR3nt: TGCAGTGCTAGGCCTGATGGGACAGGGTTTATGGCCTTC; CDR3aa: CSARPDGTGFMAF
j_gene: TRBJ1-6; abundance: many; v_gene: TRBV12-3/TRBV12-4; d_gene: TRBD1; CDR3nt: TGTGCCAGCACGAGGACAGGGTTTTTATCACCCCTCCACTTT; CDR3aa: CASTRTGFLSPLHF
j_gene: TRBJ2-7; abundance: .; v_gene: TRBV19; d_gene: TRBD1; CDR3nt: TGTGCCAGTCGCGCGGGCCCGGGACAGCGGTACGAGCAGTACTTC; CDR3aa: CASRAGPGQRYEQYF
j_gene: TRBJ2-2; abundance: .; v_gene: TRBV19; d_gene: .; CDR3nt: TGTGCCAGTAGTAATCAGCTGAACACCGGGGAGCTGTTTTTT; CDR3aa: CASSNQLNTGELFF
j_gene: TRBJ2-3; abundance: .; v_gene: TRBV12-3/TRBV12-4; d_gene: TRBD1; CDR3nt: TGTGCCAGCAGTTTATCCCTAACAGGGGGACGGGATACGCAGTATTTT; CDR3aa: CASSLSLTGGRDTQYF
j_gene: TRBJ2-7; abundance: few; v_gene: TRBV3-1; d_gene: .; CDR3nt: TGTGCCAGCAGCCTTCAGGTCGCCTCCTACGAGCAGTACTTC; CDR3aa: CASSLQVASYEQYF
j_gene: TRBJ1-2; abundance: few; v_gene: TRBV20-1; d_gene: .; CDR3nt: TGCAGTGCTTCGGATGAGGGCGGCTACACCTTC; CDR3aa: CSASDEGGYTF
j_gene: TRBJ1-2; abundance: many; v_gene: TRBV29-1; d_gene: TRBD1; CDR3nt: TGCAGCGTTGAAGGGACAGGGGGCGTCTATGGCTACACCTTC; CDR3aa: CSVEGTGGVYGYTF
j_gene: TRBJ2-2; abundance: many; v_gene: TRBV7-8; d_gene: .; CDR3nt: TGTGCCTCTAAAGGGGAAACCGGGGAGCTGTTTTTT; CDR3aa: CASKGETGELFF
j_gene: TRBJ2-7; abundance: few; v_gene: TRBV19; d_gene: .; CDR3nt: TGTGCCAGTAGTATAGGTCGAGTGACTCACGAGCAGTACTTC; CDR3aa: CASSIGRVTHEQYF
j_gene: TRBJ2-4; abundance: many; v_gene: TRBV10-3; d_gene: TRBD2; CDR3nt: TGTGCCATCAGTGAGTCGGGGGTAGCGGGTCAAGATCAGTACTTC; CDR3aa: CAISESGVAGQDQYF
j_gene: TRBJ1-4; abundance: few; v_gene: TRBV30; d_gene: TRBD1; CDR3nt: TGTGCCTGGAAGGGACAGGGGATGAATAATGAAAAACTGTTTTTT; CDR3aa: CAWKGQGMNNEKLFF
j_gene: TRBJ2-7; abundance: many; v_gene: TRBV12-3/TRBV12-4; d_gene: .; CDR3nt: TGTGCCAGCAGTTTGATGGGGTTGGGGACCTCAAGTGCCTACGAGCAGTACTTC; CDR3aa: CASSLMGLGTSSAYEQYF
j_gene: TRBJ1-5; abundance: .; v_gene: TRBV5-4; d_gene: .; CDR3nt: TGTGCCAGCAGCTTGTTTTCGGACAATCAGCCCCAGCATTTT; CDR3aa: CASSLFSDNQPQHF
j_gene: TRBJ1-1; abundance: .; v_gene: TRBV19; d_gene: .; CDR3nt: TGTGCCAGTAGTATCTGGGGAGGGAACACTGAAGCTTTCTTT; CDR3aa: CASSIWGGNTEAFF
j_gene: TRBJ2-5; abundance: .; v_gene: TRBV28; d_gene: TRBD2; CDR3nt: TGTGCCAGCAGTCCCCCGGGACTAGCGGAAGAGACCCAGTACTTC; CDR3aa: CASSPPGLAEETQYF
j_gene: TRBJ1-2; abundance: many; v_gene: TRBV20-1; d_gene: .; CDR3nt: TGCAGTGCTACCAACAGGGACTATGGCTACACCTTC; CDR3aa: CSATNRDYGYTF
j_gene: TRBJ2-7; abundance: many; v_gene: TRBV2; d_gene: TRBD2; CDR3nt: TGTGCCAGCAGCTGGGACTACCTCTACGAGCAGTACTTC; CDR3aa: CASSWDYLYEQYF
j_gene: TRBJ1-2; abundance: once; v_gene: TRBV28; d_gene: TRBD1; CDR3nt: TGTGCCAGCAGGAGGGAGACAGGGTACTATGGCTACACCTTC; CDR3aa: CASRRETGYYGYTF
j_gene: TRBJ2-5; abundance: many; v_gene: TRBV11-2; d_gene: .; CDR3nt: TGTGCCAGCGGAATAGGGCAGGAGGAGACCCAGTACTTC; CDR3aa: CASGIGQEETQYF
j_gene: TRBJ2-7; abundance: few; v_gene: TRBV12-5; d_gene: .; CDR3nt: TGTGCTAGTGGTTTGGTTCTACAGGCGGCCATTTACGAGCAGTACTTC; CDR3aa: CASGLVLQAAIYEQYF
j_gene: TRBJ2-7; abundance: many; v_gene: TRBV28; d_gene: .; CDR3nt: TGTGCCAGCAGTTTAGGTGGGATAAACTCCTACGAGCAGTACTTC; CDR3aa: CASSLGGINSYEQYF
j_gene: TRBJ1-1; abundance: many; v_gene: TRBV12-3/TRBV12-4; d_gene: .; CDR3nt: TGTGCCAGCAGTTTAGGGTCGGTAGGAGTAGAAGCTTTCTTT; CDR3aa: CASSLGSVGVEAFF
j_gene: TRBJ1-1; abundance: .; v_gene: TRBV19; d_gene: .; CDR3nt: TGTGCCAGTAGTATATCACAGTGGAAGGTGATGAACACTGAAGCTTTCTTT; CDR3aa: CASSISQWKVMNTEAFF
j_gene: TRBJ2-1; abundance: many; v_gene: TRBV12-3/TRBV12-4; d_gene: .; CDR3nt: TGTGCCAGCAGTTTCGGGGGAGAGTACAATGAGCAGTTCTTC; CDR3aa: CASSFGGEYNEQFF
j_gene: TRBJ2-2; abundance: many; v_gene: TRBV2; d_gene: TRBD1; CDR3nt: TGTGCCAGCAAGTCACAGGGGCCCGGGGAGCTGTTTTTT; CDR3aa: CASKSQGPGELFF
j_gene: TRBJ1-1; abundance: few; v_gene: TRBV29-1; d_gene: .; CDR3nt: TGCAGCGTTGAATGGGCTCTGGCGAGTATGAACACTGAAGCTTTCTTT; CDR3aa: CSVEWALASMNTEAFF
j_gene: TRBJ1-1; abundance: few; v_gene: TRBV19; d_gene: TRBD1; CDR3nt: TGTGCCAGTAGTGCGGGACAGAGCACTGAAGCTTTCTTT; CDR3aa: CASSAGQSTEAFF
j_gene: TRBJ2-7; abundance: .; v_gene: TRBV6-1; d_gene: .; CDR3nt: TGTGCCAGCTCTACCTGGGGACAAGAGTCCTACGAGCAGTACTTC; CDR3aa: CASSTWGQESYEQYF
j_gene: TRBJ2-7; abundance: many; v_gene: TRBV28; d_gene: TRBD1; CDR3nt: TGTGCCAGCAGTCTTACCGTGCCCCGGGACAGGGGTTACGAGCAGTACTTC; CDR3aa: CASSLTVPRDRGYEQYF
j_gene: TRBJ1-1; abundance: few; v_gene: TRBV28; d_gene: .; CDR3nt: TGTGCCAGCAGTTTCGGGAAAAGCGGGATGAACACTGAAGCTTTCTTT; CDR3aa: CASSFGKSGMNTEAFF
j_gene: TRBJ2-5; abundance: many; v_gene: TRBV18; d_gene: .; CDR3nt: TGTGCCAGCTCACCTTTCGACCAAGAGACCCAGTACTTC; CDR3aa: CASSPFDQETQYF
j_gene: TRBJ1-4; abundance: .; v_gene: TRBV6-1; d_gene: .; CDR3nt: TGTGCCAGCAGTCGCCGGGACCTTAATGAAAAACTGTTTTTT; CDR3aa: CASSRRDLNEKLFF
j_gene: TRBJ2-7; abundance: few; v_gene: TRBV7-9; d_gene: .; CDR3nt: TGTGCCAGCAGTTCTCTCGGGGCAGGGGAGGGGTACGAGCAGTACTTC; CDR3aa: CASSSLGAGEGYEQYF
j_gene: TRBJ2-6; abundance: few; v_gene: TRBV6-1; d_gene: .; CDR3nt: TGTGCCAGCGGACTACAGGGCGTCCCCTCTGGGGCCAACGTCCTGACTTTC; CDR3aa: CASGLQGVPSGANVLTF
j_gene: TRBJ1-2; abundance: .; v_gene: TRBV20-1; d_gene: TRBD1; CDR3nt: TGCAGTGCTCCTCTGACAGGGACCTATGGCTACACCTTC; CDR3aa: CSAPLTGTYGYTF
j_gene: TRBJ1-2; abundance: many; v_gene: TRBV3-1; d_gene: .; CDR3nt: TGTGCCAGCAGCCAATACAGTGGCTACACCTTC; CDR3aa: CASSQYSGYTF
j_gene: TRBJ1-5; abundance: .; v_gene: TRBV20-1; d_gene: TRBD1; CDR3nt: TGCAGTGCTAGAGTGGAGGGGGCCGGCAATCAGCCCCAGCATTTT; CDR3aa: CSARVEGAGNQPQHF
j_gene: TRBJ1-1; abundance: many; v_gene: TRBV5-1; d_gene: .; CDR3nt: TGTGCCAGCAGCTCGGGGACGGGCTCTGAAGCTTTCTTT; CDR3aa: CASSSGTGSEAFF
j_gene: TRBJ1-1; abundance: few; v_gene: TRBV18; d_gene: TRBD1; CDR3nt: TGTGCCAGCTCACTTCGGGACAGCACCTCCGAAGCTTTCTTT; CDR3aa: CASSLRDSTSEAFF
j_gene: TRBJ1-4; abundance: .; v_gene: TRBV19; d_gene: TRBD1; CDR3nt: TGTGCCAATAGACAGGGGGGAAGTGAAAAACTGTTTTTT; CDR3aa: CANRQGGSEKLFF
j_gene: TRBJ2-7; abundance: .; v_gene: TRBV13; d_gene: TRBD2; CDR3nt: TGTGCCAGCAGCCTACAGCGGGGGGGTTCCTACGAGCAGTACTTC; CDR3aa: CASSLQRGGSYEQYF
j_gene: TRBJ2-6; abundance: .; v_gene: TRBV20-1; d_gene: .; CDR3nt: TGCAGTGCTAGGGGGCGGGGGCATAGAGGGGCCAACGTCCTGACTTTC; CDR3aa: CSARGRGHRGANVLTF
j_gene: TRBJ1-2; abundance: many; v_gene: TRBV7-2; d_gene: .; CDR3nt: TGTGCCAGCAGCTTATGGGGGGGGAGCTATGGCTACACCTTC; CDR3aa: CASSLWGGSYGYTF
j_gene: TRBJ1-2; abundance: many; v_gene: TRBV19; d_gene: TRBD1; CDR3nt: TGTGCCAGTAGCTCAAACGGACAGGGGGTTCCCTATGGCTACACCTTC; CDR3aa: CASSSNGQGVPYGYTF
j_gene: TRBJ1-1; abundance: many; v_gene: TRBV27; d_gene: TRBD1; CDR3nt: TGTGCCAGCGGGGATTGGACAGGGCGGGTCACTGAAGCTTTCTTT; CDR3aa: CASGDWTGRVTEAFF
j_gene: TRBJ1-1; abundance: .; v_gene: TRBV10-2; d_gene: .; CDR3nt: TGCGCCAGCACCAAGGCGACTCCCCAGGGGGAAGCTTTCTTT; CDR3aa: CASTKATPQGEAFF